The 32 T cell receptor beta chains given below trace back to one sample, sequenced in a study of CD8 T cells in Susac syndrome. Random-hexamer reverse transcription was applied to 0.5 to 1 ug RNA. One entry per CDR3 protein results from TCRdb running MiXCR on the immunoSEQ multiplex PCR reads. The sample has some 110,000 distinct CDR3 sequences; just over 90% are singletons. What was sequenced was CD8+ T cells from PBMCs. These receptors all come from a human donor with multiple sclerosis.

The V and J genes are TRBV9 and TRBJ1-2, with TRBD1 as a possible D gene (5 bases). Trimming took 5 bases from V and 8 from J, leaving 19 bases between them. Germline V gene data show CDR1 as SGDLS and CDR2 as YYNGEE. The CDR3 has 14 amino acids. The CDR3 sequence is CASRALGGVDGYTF. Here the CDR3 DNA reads TGTGCCAGCAGGGCTTTGGGGGGGGTCGACGGCTACACCTTC.

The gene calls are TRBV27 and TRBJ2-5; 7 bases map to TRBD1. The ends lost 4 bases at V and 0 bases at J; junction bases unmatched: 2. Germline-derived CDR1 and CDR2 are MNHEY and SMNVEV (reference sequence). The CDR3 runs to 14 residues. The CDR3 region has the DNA TGTGCCAGCAGTTCGGGACAGAACCAAGAGACCCAGTACTTC. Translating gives CASSSGQNQETQYF.

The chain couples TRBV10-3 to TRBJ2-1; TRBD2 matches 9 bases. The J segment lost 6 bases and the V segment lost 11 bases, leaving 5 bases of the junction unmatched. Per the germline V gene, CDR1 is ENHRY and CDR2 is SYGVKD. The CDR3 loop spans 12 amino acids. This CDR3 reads CAAGGGINEQFF. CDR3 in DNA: TGTGCCGCGGGGGGGGGAATCAATGAGCAGTTCTTC.

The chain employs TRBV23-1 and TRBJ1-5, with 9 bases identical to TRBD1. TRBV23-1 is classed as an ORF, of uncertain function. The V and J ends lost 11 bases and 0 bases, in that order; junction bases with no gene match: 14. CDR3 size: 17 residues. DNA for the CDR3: TGCGCCCTTACTCCGGGACAGGGTTCTTATAGCAATCAGCCCCAGCATTTT. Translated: CALTPGQGSYSNQPQHF.

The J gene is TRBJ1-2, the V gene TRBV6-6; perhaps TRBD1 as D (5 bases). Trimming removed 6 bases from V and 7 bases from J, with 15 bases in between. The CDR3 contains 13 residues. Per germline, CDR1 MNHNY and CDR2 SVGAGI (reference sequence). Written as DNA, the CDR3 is TGTGCCAGCAGCTCCGGGACGCTATTTGGCTACACCTTC. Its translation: CASSSGTLFGYTF.

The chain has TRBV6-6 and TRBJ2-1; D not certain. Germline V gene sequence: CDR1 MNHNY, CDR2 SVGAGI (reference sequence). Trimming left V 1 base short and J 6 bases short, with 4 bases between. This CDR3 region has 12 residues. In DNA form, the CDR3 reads TGTGCCAGCAGTTACTTACTCAATGAGCAGTTCTTC. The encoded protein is CASSYLLNEQFF.

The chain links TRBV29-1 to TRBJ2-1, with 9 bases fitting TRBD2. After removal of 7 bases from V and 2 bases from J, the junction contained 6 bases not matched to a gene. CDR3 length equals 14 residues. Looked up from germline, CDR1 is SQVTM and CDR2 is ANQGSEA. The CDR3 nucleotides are TGCAGCGGGACTAGCGCGAGGGCCTACAATGAGCAGTTCTTC. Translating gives CSGTSARAYNEQFF.

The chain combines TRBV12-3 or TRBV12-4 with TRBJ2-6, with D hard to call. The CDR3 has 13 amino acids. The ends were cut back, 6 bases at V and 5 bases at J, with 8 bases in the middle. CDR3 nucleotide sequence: TGTGCCAGCAGCCCGACACGGGCCAACGTCCTGACTTTC. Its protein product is CASSPTRANVLTF.

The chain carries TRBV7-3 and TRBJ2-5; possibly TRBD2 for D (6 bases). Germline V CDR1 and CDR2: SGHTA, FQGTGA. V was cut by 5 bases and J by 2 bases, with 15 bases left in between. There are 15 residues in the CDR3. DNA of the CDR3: TGTGCCAGCAGCCGCGGGGAGCAAACGCAAGAGACCCAGTACTTC. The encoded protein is CASSRGEQTQETQYF.

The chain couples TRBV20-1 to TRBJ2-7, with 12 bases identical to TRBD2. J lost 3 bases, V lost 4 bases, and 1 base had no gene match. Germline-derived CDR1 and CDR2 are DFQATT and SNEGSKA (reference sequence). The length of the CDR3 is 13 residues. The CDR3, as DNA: TGCAGTGCTACTAGCGGGGGGGACTACGAGCAGTACTTC. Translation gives CSATSGGDYEQYF.

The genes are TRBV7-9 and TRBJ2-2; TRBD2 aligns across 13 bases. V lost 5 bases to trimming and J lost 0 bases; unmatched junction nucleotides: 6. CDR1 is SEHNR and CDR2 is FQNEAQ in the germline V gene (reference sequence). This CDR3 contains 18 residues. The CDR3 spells CASSIRTSGGANTGELFF. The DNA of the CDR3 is TGTGCCAGCAGCATCAGGACTAGCGGGGGCGCGAACACCGGGGAGCTGTTTTTT.

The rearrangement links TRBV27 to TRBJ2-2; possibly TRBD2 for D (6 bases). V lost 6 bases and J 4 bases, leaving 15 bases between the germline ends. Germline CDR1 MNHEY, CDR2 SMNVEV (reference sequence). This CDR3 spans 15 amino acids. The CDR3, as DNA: TGTGCCAGCAGCCTCCGGGACTCATCCACCGGGGAGCTGTTTTTT. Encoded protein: CASSLRDSSTGELFF.

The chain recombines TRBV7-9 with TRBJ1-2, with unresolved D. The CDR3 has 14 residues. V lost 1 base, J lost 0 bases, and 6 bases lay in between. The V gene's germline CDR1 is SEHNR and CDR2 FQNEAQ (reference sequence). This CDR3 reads CASSLGPSNYGYTF. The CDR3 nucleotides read TGTGCCAGCAGCTTAGGGCCTTCTAACTATGGCTACACCTTC.

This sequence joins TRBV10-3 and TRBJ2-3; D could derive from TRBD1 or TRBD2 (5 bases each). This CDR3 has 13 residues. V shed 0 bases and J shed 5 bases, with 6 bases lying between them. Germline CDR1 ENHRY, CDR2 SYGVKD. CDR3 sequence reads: CAISESRGDTQYF. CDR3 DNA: TGTGCCATCAGTGAGTCGAGGGGAGATACGCAGTATTTT.

CDR3 loop: CASSQDPGLPINRHF. The CDR3, as DNA: TGTGCCAGCAGCCAAGATCCGGGGCTTCCAATCAACCGGCATTTT. This chain links TRBV4-2 with TRBJ1-5, with a tentative D call TRBD1 (5 bases). Trimming removed 0 bases from V and 15 bases from J, with 21 bases in between. Per the germline V gene, CDR1 is LGHNA and CDR2 is YNFKEQ. This CDR3 is 15 amino acids long.

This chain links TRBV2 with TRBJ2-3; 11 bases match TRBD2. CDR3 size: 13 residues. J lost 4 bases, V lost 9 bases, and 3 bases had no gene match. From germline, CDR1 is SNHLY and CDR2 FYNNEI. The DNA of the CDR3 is TGTGCCAGGACTAGCGGGGTGTCAGATACGCAGTATTTT. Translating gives CARTSGVSDTQYF.

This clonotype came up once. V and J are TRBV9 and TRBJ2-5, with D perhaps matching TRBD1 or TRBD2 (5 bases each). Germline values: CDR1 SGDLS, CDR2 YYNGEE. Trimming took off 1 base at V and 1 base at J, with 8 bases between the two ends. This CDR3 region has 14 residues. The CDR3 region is CASSVTGAQETQYF. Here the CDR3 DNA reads TGTGCCAGCAGCGTAACCGGGGCCCAAGAGACCCAGTACTTC.

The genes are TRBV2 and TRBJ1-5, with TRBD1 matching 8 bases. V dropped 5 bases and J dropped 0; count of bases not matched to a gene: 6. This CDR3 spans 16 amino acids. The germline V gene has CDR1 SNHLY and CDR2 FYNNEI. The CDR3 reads CASSPDREYSNQPQHF. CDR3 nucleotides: TGTGCCAGCAGTCCGGACAGGGAATATAGCAATCAGCCCCAGCATTTT.

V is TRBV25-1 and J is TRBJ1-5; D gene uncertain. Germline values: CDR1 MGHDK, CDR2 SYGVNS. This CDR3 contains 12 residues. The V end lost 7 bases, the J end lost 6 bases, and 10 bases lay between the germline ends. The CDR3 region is CASNTGSQPQHF. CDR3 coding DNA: TGTGCCAGCAACACCGGGTCTCAGCCCCAGCATTTT.

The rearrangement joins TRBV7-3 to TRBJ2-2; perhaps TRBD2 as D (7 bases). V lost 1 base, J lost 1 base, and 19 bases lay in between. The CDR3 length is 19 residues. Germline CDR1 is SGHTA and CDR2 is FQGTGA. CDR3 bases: TGTGCCAGCAGCTTAAAGGGGGTAGCGGGTCCCTGGAACACCGGGGAGCTGTTTTTT. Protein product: CASSLKGVAGPWNTGELFF.

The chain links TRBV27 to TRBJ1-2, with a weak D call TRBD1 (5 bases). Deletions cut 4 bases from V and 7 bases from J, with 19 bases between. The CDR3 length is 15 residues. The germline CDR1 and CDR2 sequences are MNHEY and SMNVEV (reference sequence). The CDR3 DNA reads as TGTGCCAGCAGTTGGGACGGAGGGAATGGACGTGGCTACACCTTC. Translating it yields CASSWDGGNGRGYTF.

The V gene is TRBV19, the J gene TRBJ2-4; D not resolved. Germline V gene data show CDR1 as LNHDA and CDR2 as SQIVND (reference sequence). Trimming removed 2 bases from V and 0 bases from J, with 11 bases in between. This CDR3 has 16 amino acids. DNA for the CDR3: TGTGCCAGTAGTATAATGGTTGAAGTAGCCAAAAACATTCAGTACTTC. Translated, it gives CASSIMVEVAKNIQYF. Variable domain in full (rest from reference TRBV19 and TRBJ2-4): DGGITQSPKYLFRKEGQNVTLSCEQNLNHDAMYWYRQDPGQGLRLIYYSQIVNDFQKGDIAEGYSVSREKKESFPLTVTSAQKNPTAFYLCASSIMVEVAKNIQYFGAGTRLSVL.

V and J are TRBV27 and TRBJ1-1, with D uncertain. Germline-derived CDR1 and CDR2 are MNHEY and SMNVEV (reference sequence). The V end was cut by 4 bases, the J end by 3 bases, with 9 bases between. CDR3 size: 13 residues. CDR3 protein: CASSSDTYTEAFF. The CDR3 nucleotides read TGTGCCAGCAGTTCCGACACCTACACTGAAGCTTTCTTT.

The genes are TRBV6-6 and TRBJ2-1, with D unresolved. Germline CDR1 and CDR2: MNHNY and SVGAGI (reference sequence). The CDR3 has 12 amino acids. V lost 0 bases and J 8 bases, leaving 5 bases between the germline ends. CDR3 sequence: CASSYSGDEQFF. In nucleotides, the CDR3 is TGTGCCAGCAGTTACTCAGGCGATGAGCAGTTCTTC.

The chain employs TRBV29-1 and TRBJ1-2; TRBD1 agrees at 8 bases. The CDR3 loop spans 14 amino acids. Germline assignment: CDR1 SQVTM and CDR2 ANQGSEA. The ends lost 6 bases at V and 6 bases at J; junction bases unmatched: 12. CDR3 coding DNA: TGCAGCGTCGAACCGGACAGGGAGGTCAATGGCTACACCTTC. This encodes CSVEPDREVNGYTF.

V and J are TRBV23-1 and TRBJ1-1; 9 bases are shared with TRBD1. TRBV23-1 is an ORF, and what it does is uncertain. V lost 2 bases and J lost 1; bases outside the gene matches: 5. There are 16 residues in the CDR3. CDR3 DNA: TGCGCCAGCAGTCAACGCGGGACAGGGTGGAACACTGAAGCTTTCTTT. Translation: CASSQRGTGWNTEAFF.

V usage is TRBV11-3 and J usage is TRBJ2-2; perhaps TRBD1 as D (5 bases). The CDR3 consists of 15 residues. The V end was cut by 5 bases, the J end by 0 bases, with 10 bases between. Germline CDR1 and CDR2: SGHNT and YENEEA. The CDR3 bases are TGTGCCAGCAGCGCAGACAGAGCGAACACCGGGGAGCTGTTTTTT. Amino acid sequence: CASSADRANTGELFF.

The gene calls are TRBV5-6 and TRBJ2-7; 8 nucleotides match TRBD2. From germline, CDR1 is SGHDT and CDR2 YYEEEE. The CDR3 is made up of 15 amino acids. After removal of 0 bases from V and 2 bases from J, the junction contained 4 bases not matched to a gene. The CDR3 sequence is CASSLGLAGPYEQYV. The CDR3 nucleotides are TGTGCCAGCAGCTTGGGGCTAGCGGGCCCCTACGAGCAGTACGTC.

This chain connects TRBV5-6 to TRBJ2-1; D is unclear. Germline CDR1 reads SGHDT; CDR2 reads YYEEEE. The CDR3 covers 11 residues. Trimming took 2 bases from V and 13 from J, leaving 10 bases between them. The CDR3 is CASSFARSQFF. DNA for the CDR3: TGTGCCAGCAGCTTTGCCAGGTCACAGTTCTTC.

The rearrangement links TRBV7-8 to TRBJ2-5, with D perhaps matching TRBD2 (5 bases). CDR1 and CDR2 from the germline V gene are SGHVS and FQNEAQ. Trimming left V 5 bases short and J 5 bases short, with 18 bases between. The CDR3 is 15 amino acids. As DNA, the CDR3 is TGTGCCAGCAGCCCCAAGGTGCGGGCAAGGGAGACCCAGTACTTC. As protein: CASSPKVRARETQYF.

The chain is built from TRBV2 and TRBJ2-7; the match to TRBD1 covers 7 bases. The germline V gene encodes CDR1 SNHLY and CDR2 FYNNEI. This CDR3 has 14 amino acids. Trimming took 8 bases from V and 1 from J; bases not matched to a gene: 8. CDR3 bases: TGTGCCAGCGGGGGCCGGGGACAGTCCTACGAGCAGTACGTC. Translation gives CASGGRGQSYEQYV.

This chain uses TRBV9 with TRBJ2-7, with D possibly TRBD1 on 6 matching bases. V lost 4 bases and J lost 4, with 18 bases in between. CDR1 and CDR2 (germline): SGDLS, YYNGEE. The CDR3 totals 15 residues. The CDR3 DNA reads TGTGCCAGCAGCCCGAGGGTGGGGGCCGCTTACGAGCAGTACTTC. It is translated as CASSPRVGAAYEQYF. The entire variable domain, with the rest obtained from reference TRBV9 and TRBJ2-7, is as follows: DSGVTQTPKHLITATGQRVTLRCSPRSGDLSVYWYQQSLDQGLQFLIQYYNGEERAKGNILERFSAQQFPDLHSELNLSSLELGDSALYFCASSPRVGAAYEQYFGPGTRLTVT.